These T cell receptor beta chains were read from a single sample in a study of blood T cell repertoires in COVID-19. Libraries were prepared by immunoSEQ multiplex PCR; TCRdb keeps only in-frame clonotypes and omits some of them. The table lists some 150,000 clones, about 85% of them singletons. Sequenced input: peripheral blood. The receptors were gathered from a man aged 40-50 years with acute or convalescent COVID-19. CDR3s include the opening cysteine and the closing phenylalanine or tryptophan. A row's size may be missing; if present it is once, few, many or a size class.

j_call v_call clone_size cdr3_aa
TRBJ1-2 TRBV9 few CASSVQMRGGVSGYTF
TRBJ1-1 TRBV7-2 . CASSPQTGVTEAFF
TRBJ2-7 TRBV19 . CASSTLSGYEQYF
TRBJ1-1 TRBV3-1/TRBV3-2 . CASSQRQSTEAFF
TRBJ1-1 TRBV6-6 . CASLVRLNTEAFF
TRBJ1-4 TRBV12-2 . CASRLARSRDAGEKLFF
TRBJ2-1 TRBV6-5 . CASSTGGAGDNEQFF
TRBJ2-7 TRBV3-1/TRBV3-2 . CASSQEARSSYEQYF
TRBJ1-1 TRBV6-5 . CASSFLSTVNTEAFF
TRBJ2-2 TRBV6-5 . CASSYWGGRDTGELFF
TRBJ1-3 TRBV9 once CASSVRGDSTSGNTIYF
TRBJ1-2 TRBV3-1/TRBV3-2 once CASSQVAVGGYGYTF
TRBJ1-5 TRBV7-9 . CASSFGQGVSNQPQHF
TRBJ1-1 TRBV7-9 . CASSLDGTGGSGAFF
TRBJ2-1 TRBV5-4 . CASSLMEGFPFSYNEQFF
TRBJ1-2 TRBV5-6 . CASSMLGVSYTF
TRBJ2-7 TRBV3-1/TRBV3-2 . CASSQVSGDPYEQYF
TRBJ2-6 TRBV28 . CASSSGGTGANVLTF
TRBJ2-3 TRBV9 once CASSVTSGGPSTDTQYF
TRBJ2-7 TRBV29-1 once CSVRAAGDRYEQYF
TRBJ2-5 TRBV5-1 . CASSLAGQGETQYF
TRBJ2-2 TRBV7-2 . CASSLGGAVAGELFF
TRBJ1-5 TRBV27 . CASSPIDSNQPQHF
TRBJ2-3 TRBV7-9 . CASSSDSPDTQYF
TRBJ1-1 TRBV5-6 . CASSFQGTEAFF
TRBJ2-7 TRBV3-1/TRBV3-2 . CASSRHLGQSTYEQYF
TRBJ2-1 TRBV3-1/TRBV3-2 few CASSQVTGQQFF
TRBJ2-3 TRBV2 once CATPQGRLGTQYF